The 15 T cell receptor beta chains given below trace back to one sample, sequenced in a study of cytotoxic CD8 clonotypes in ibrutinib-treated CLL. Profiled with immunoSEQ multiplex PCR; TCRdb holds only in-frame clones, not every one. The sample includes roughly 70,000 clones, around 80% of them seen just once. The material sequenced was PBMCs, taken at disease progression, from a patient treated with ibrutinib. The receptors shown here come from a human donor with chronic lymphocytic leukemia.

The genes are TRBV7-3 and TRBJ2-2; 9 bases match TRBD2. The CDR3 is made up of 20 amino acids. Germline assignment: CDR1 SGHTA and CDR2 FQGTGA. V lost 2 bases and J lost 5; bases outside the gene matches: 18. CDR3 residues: CASSLYPPGSGRTLTGELFF. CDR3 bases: TGTGCCAGCAGCTTATACCCCCCGGGGAGCGGGAGGACCTTAACCGGGGAGCTGTTTTTT.

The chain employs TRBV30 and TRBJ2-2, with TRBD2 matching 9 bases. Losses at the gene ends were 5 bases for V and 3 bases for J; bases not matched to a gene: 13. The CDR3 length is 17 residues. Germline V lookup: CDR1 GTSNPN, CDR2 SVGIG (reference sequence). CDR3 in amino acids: CAWFRRGGRRDTGELFF. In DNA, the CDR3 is TGTGCCTGGTTCAGGCGGGGGGGCCGCAGGGACACCGGGGAGCTGTTTTTT.

The CDR3 bases are TGTGCCAGCAGCGGGACAGGGGACTCTGGAAACACCATATATTTT. This codes for CASSGTGDSGNTIYF. The rearrangement links TRBV9 to TRBJ1-3; 9 nucleotides align to TRBD1. Unmatched junction bases numbered 1, after V lost 3 bases and J lost 0 bases. Per germline, CDR1 SGDLS and CDR2 YYNGEE. The CDR3 is 15 amino acids.

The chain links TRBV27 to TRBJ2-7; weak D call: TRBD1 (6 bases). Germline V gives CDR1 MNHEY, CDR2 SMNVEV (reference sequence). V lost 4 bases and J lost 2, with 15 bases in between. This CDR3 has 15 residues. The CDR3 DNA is TGTGCCAGCAGTTCATACAGGGATCCAACCTACGAGCAGTACTTC. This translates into CASSSYRDPTYEQYF.

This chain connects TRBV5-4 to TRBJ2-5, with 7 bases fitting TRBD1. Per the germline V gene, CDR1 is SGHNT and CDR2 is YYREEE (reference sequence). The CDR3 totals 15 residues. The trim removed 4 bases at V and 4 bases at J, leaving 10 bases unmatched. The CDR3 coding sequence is TGTGCCAGCAGCCCGACAGGGAATTCGCGAGAGACCCAGTACTTC. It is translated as CASSPTGNSRETQYF.

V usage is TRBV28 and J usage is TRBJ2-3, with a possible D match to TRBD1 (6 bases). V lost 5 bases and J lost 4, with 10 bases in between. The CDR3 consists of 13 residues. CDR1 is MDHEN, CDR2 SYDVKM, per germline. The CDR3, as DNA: TGTGCCAGCAGTACCTACAGGGCAGATACGCAGTATTTT. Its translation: CASSTYRADTQYF.

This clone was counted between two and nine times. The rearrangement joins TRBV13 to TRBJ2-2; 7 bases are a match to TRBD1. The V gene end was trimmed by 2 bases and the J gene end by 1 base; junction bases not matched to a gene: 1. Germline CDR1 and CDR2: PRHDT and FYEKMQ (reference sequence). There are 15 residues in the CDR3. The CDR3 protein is CASSLRTGNTGELFF. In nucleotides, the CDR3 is TGTGCCAGCAGCTTACGGACAGGGAACACCGGGGAGCTGTTTTTT.

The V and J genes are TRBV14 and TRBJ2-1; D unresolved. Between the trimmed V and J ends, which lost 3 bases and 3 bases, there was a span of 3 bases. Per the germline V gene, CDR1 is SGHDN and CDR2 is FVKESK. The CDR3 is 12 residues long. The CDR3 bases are TGTGCCAGCAGCCAGGTCTACAATGAGCAGTTCTTC. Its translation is CASSQVYNEQFF.

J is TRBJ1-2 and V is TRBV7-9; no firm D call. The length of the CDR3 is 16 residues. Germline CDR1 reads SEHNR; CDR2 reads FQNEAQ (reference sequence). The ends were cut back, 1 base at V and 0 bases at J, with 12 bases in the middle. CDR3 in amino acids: CASSLGSAPTNYGYTF. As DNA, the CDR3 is TGTGCCAGCAGCTTAGGGTCGGCCCCGACTAACTATGGCTACACCTTC.

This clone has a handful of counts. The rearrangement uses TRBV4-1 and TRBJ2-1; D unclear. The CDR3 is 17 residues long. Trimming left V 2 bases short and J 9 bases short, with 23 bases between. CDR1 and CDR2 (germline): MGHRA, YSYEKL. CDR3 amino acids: CASSQSLATHLASEQFF. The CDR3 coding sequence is TGCGCCAGCAGCCAATCCCTGGCGACCCACCTGGCGAGTGAGCAGTTCTTC.

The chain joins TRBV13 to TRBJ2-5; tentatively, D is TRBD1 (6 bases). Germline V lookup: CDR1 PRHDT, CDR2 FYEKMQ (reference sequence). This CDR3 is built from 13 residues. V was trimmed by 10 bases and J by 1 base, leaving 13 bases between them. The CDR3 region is CATTDSFQETQYF. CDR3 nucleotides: TGTGCCACCACGGACAGCTTCCAAGAGACCCAGTACTTC. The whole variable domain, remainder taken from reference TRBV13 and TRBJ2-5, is AAGVIQSPRHLIKEKRETATLKCYPIPRHDTVYWYQQGPGQDPQFLISFYEKMQSDKGSIPDRFSAQQFSDYHSELNMSSLELGDSALYFCATTDSFQETQYFGPGTRLLVL.

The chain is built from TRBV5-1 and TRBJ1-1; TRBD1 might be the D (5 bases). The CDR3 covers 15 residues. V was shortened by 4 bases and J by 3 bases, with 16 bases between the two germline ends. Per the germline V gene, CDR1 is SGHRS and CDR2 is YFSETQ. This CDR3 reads CASSALGVWDTEAFF. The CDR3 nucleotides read TGCGCCAGCAGCGCCCTAGGGGTTTGGGACACTGAAGCTTTCTTT.

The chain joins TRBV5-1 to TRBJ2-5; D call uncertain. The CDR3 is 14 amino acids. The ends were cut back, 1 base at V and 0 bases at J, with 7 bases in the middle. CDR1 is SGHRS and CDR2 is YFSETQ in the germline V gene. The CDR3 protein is CASSLKSNQETQYF. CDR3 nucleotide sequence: TGCGCCAGCAGCTTGAAATCCAACCAAGAGACCCAGTACTTC. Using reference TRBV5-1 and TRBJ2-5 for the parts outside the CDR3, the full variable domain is KAGVTQTPRYLIKTRGQQVTLSCSPISGHRSVSWYQQTPGQGLQFLFEYFSETQRNKGNFPGRFSGRQFSNSRSEMNVSTLELGDSALYLCASSLKSNQETQYFGPGTRLLVL.

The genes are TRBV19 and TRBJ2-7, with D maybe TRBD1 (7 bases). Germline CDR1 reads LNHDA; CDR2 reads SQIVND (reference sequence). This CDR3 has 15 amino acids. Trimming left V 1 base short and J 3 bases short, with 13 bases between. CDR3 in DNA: TGTGCCAGTAGTATAGCGGGCGGGACAGTCTACGAGCAGTACTTC. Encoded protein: CASSIAGGTVYEQYF. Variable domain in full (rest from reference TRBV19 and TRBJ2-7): DGGITQSPKYLFRKEGQNVTLSCEQNLNHDAMYWYRQDPGQGLRLIYYSQIVNDFQKGDIAEGYSVSREKKESFPLTVTSAQKNPTAFYLCASSIAGGTVYEQYFGPGTRLTVT.

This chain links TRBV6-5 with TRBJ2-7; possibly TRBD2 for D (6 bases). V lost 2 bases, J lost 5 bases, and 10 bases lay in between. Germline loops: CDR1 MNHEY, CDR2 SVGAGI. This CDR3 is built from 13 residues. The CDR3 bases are TGTGCCAGCAGTTACCCAGGAGGGGACGAGCAGTACTTC. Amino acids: CASSYPGGDEQYF.